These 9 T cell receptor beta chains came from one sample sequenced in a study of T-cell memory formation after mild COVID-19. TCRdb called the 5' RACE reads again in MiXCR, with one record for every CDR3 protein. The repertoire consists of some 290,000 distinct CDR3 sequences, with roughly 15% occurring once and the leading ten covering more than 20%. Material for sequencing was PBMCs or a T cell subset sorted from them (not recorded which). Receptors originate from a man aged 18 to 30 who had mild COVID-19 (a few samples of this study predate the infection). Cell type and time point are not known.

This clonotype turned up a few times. The chain's CDR3 is CASSLEGGENEKLFF. CDR3 nucleotide sequence: TGCGCCAGCAGCTTGGAAGGGGGCGAGAATGAAAAACTGTTTTTT. V is TRBV5-1 and J is TRBJ1-4, with 7 bases lining up with TRBD1. J was trimmed by 5 bases and V by 0 bases; bases with no gene match: 4. CDR1 is SGHRS, CDR2 YFSETQ, per germline. CDR3 length: 15 residues.

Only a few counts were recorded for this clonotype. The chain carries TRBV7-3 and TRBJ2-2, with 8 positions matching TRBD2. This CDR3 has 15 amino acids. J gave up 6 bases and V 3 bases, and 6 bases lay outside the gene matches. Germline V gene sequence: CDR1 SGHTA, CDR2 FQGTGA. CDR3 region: CASSFSGGAAGELFF. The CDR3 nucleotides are TGTGCCAGCAGCTTCTCCGGGGGGGCGGCCGGGGAGCTGTTTTTT.

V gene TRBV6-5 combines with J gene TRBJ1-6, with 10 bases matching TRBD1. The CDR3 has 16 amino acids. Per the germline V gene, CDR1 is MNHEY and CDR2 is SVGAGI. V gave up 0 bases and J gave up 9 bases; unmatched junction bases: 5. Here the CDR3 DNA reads TGTGCCAGCAGTTACTCCCGGACAGGGGGTAGTTCACCCCTCCACTTT. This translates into CASSYSRTGGSSPLHF.

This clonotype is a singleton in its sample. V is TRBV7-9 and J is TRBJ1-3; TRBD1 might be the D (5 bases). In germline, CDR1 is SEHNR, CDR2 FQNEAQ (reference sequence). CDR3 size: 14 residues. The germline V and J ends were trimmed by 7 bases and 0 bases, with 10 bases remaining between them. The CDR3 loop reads CASTRGSSGNTIYF. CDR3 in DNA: TGTGCCAGCACCCGGGGGAGCTCTGGAAACACCATATATTTT.

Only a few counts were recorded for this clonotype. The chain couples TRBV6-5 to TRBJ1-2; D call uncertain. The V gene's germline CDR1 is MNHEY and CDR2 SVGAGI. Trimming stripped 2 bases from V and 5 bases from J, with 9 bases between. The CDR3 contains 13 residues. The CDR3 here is CASSYGQYYGYTF. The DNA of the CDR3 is TGTGCCAGCAGTTACGGGCAGTATTATGGCTACACCTTC.

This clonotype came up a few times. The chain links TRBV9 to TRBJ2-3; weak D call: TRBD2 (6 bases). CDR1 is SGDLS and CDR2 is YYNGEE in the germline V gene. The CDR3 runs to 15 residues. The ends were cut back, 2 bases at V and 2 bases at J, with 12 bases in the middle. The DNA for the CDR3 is TGTGCCAGCAGCGTGCATAGCGGTTACACAGATACGCAGTATTTT. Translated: CASSVHSGYTDTQYF.

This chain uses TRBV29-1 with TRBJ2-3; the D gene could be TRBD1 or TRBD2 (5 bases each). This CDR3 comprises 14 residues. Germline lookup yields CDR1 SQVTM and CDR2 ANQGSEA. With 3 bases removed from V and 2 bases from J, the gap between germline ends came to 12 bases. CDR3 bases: TGCAGCGTTGATTGGGGGACCTACACAGATACGCAGTATTTT. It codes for CSVDWGTYTDTQYF.

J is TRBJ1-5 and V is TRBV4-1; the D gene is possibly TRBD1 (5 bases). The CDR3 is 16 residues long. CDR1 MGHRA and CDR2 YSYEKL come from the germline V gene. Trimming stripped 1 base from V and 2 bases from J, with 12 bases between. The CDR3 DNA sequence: TGCGCCAGCAGCCAAGTTGGGGGAGGAGGCAATCAGCCCCAGCATTTT. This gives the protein CASSQVGGGGNQPQHF.

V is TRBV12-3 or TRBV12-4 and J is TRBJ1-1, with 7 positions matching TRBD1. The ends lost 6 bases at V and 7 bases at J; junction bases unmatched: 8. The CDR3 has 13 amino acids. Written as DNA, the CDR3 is TGTGCCAGCAGAGACACAGGGGCGGTTGAAGCTTTCTTT. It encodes CASRDTGAVEAFF.